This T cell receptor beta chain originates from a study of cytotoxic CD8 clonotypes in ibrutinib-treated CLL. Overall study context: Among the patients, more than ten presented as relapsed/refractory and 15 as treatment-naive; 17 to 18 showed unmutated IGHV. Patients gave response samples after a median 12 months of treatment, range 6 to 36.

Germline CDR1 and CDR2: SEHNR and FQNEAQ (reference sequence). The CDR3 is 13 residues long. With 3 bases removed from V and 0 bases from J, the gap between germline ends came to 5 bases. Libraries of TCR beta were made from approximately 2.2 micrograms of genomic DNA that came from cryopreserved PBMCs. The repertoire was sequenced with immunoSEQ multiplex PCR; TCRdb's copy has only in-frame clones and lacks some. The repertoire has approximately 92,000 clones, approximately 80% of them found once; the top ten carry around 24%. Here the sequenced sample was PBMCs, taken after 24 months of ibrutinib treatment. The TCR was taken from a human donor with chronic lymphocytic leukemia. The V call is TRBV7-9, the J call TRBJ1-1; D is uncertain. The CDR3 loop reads CASSFELNTEAFF. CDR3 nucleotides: TGTGCCAGCAGCTTCGAACTGAACACTGAAGCTTTCTTT.